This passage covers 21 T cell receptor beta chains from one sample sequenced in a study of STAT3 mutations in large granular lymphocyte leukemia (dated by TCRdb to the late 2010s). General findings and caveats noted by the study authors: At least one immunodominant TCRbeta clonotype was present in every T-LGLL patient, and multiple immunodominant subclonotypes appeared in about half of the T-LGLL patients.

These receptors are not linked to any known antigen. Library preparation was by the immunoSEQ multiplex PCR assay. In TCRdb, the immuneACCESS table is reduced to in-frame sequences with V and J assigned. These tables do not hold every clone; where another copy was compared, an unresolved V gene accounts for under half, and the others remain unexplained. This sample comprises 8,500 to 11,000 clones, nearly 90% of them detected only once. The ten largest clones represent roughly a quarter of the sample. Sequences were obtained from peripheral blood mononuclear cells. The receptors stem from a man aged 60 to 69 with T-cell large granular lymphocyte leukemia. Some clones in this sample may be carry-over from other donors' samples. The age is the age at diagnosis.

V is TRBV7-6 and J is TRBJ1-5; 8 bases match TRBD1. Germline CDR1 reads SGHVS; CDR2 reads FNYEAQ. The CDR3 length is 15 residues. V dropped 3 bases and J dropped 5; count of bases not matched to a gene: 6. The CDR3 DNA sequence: TGTGCCAGCAGCTTGGGACAGGCTTGGGATCAGCCCCAGCATTTT. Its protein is CASSLGQAWDQPQHF.

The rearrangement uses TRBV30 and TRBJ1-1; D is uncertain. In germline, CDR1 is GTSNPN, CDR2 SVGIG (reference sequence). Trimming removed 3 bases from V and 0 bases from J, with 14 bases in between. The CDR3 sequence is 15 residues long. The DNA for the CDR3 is TGTGCCTGGAGCTGGGCGGGGTGGTTGAACACTGAAGCTTTCTTT. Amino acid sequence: CAWSWAGWLNTEAFF.

CDR3 DNA: TGTGCCAGCAGCTTGGTTGTCCAGGGGGCGGCTAATGAAAAACTGTTTTTT. The encoded protein is CASSLVVQGAANEKLFF. This chain connects TRBV5-6 to TRBJ1-4; TRBD1 agrees at 8 bases. The junction had 7 bases not matched to a gene; V was cut back by 0 bases and J by 3 bases. Per germline, CDR1 SGHDT and CDR2 YYEEEE. The CDR3 is 17 amino acids.

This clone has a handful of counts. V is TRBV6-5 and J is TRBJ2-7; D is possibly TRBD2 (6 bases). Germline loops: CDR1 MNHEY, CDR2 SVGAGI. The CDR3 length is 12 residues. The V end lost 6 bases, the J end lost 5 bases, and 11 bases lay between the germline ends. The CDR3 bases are TGTGCCAGCAGGGCTAGCGCTCACGAGCAGTACTTC. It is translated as CASRASAHEQYF.

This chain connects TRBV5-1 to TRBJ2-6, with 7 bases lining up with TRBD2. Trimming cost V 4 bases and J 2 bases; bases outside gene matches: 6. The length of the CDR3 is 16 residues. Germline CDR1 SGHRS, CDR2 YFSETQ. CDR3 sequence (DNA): TGCGCCAGCAGCCTGTGGGGGGGTGCTGGGGCCAACGTCCTGACTTTC. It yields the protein CASSLWGGAGANVLTF.

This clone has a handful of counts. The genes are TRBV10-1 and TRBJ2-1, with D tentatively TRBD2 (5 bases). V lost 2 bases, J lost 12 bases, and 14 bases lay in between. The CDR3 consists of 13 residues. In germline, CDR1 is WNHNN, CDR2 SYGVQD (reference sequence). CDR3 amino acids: CASSEVSRSGQFF. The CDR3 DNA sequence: TGCGCCAGCAGTGAGGTCTCTCGAAGCGGGCAGTTCTTC.

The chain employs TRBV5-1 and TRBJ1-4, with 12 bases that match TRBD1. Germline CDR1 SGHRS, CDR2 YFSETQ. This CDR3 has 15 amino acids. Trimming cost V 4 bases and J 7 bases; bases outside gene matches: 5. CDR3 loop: CASSQPGQGAEKLFF. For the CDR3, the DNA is TGCGCCAGCAGCCAGCCGGGACAGGGGGCTGAAAAACTGTTTTTT.

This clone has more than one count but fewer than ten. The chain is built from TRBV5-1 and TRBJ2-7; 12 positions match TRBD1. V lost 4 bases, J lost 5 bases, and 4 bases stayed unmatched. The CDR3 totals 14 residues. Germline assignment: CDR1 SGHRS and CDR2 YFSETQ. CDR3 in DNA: TGCGCCAGCAGCACCGGGACAGGGGGCAACGAGCAGTACTTC. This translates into CASSTGTGGNEQYF.

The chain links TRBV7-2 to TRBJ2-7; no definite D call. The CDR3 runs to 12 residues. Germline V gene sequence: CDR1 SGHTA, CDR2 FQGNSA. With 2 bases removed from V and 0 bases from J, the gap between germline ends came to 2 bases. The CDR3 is CASSLTSYEQYF. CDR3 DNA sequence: TGTGCCAGCAGCTTAACCTCCTACGAGCAGTACTTC.

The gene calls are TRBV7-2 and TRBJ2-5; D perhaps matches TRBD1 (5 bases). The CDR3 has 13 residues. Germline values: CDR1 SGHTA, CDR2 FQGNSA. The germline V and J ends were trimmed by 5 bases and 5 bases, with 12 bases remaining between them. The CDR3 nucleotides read TGTGCCAGCAGCCCCAGGGTGGCGGAGACCCAGTACTTC. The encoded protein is CASSPRVAETQYF.

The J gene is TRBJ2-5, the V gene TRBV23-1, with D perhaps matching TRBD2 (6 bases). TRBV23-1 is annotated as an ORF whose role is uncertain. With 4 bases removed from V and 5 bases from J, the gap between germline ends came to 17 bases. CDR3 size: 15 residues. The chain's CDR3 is CASSPSGRERETQYF. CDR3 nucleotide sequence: TGCGCCAGCAGTCCCTCGGGACGGGAGAGGGAGACCCAGTACTTC.

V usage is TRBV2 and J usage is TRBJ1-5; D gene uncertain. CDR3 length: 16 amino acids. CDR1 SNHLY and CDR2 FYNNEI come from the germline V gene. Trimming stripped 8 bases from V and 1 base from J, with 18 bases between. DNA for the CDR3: TGTGCCAGCTCCGAAAATCTGGGGAGGAGCAATCAGCCCCAGCATTTT. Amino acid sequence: CASSENLGRSNQPQHF.

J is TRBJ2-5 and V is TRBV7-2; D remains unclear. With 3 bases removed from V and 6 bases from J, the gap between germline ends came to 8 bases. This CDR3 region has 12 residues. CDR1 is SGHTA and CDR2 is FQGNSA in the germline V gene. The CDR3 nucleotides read TGTGCCAGCAGCTTGGAAGAAAAGACCCAGTACTTC. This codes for CASSLEEKTQYF.

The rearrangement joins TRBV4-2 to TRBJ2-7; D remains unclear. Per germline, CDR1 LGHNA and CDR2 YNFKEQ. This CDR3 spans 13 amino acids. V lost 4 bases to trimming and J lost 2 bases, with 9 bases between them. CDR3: CASSRTATYEQYF. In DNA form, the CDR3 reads TGTGCCAGCAGCCGGACCGCTACCTACGAGCAGTACTTC.

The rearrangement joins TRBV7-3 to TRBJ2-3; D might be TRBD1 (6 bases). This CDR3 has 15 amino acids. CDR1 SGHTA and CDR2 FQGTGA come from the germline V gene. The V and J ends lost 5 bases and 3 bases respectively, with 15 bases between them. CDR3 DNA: TGTGCCAGCAGCCCAGGGGTGTTGGGTACAGATACGCAGTATTTT. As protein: CASSPGVLGTDTQYF.

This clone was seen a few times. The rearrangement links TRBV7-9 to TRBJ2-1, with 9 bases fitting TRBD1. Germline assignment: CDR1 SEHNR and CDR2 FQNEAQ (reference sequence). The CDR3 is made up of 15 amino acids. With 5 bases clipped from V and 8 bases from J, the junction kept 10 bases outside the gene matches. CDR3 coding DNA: TGTGCCAGCAGCGTTCCCAACAGGGGGCTGGATGAGCAGTTCTTC. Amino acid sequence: CASSVPNRGLDEQFF.

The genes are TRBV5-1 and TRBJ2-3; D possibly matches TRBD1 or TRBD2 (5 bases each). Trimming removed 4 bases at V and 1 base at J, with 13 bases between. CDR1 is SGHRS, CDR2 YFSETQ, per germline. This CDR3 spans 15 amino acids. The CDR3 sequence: CASSQGDPRTDTQYF. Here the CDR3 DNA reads TGCGCCAGCAGCCAAGGGGACCCCCGCACAGATACGCAGTATTTT.

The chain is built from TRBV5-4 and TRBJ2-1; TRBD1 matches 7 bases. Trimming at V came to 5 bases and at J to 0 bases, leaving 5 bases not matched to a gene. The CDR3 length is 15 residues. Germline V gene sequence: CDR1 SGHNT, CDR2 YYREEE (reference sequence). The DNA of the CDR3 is TGTGCCAGCAGATCGGGACAGAGCTCCTACAATGAGCAGTTCTTC. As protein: CASRSGQSSYNEQFF. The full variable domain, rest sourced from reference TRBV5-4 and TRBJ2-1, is ETGVTQSPTHLIKTRGQQVTLRCSSQSGHNTVSWYQQALGQGPQFIFQYYREEENGRGNFPPRFSGLQFPNYSSELNVNALELDDSALYLCASRSGQSSYNEQFFGPGTRLTVL.

CDR3 residues: CASSQTGAYGYTF. DNA for the CDR3: TGTGCCAGCAGCCAAACAGGGGCCTATGGCTACACCTTC. The chain carries TRBV14 and TRBJ1-2; 7 positions match TRBD1. CDR1 is SGHDN and CDR2 is FVKESK in the germline V gene. This CDR3 contains 13 residues. The V gene end was trimmed by 2 bases and the J gene end by 4 bases; junction bases not matched to a gene: 1.

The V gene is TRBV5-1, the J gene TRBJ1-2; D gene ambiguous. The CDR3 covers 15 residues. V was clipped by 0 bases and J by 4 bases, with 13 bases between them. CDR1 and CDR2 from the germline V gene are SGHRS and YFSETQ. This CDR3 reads CASSLGTGSLYGYTF. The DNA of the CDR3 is TGCGCCAGCAGCTTGGGGACGGGATCCCTCTATGGCTACACCTTC.

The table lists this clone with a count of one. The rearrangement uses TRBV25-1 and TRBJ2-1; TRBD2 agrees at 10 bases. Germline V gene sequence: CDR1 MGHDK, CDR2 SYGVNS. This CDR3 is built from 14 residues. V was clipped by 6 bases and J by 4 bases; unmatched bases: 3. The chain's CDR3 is CASRTSGLYNEQFF. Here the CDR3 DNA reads TGTGCCAGCAGGACTAGCGGGCTATACAATGAGCAGTTCTTC.